The 25 T cell receptor beta chains given below trace back to one sample, sequenced in a study of beta chain features in type 1 diabetes (dated by TCRdb to 2016 to 2019). Receptor libraries were prepared by the immunoSEQ multiplex PCR assay. The entire amount of isolated RNA was reverse transcribed using the High Capacity cDNA Reverse Transcription Kit, so the sequenced TCRB transcripts were expressed ones. Entries here come from immuneACCESS through TCRdb and include only in-frame sequences with V and J called. Some clones fail to appear in such tables; in the studies checked, an unresolved V gene covers under half of the shortfall, and the cause of the remainder is unknown. The sample table holds roughly 450,000 clones, of which over 11% were seen once. The ten largest clonotypes hold approximately 0.035% of the sample. Sequencing was performed on naive CD4+ T cells from blood. This specimen's cell subset or site label, interpreted: true naive CD4+ T cells. These receptors were obtained from a young man in good health.

This clone was counted only a few times. This specimen includes other DNA sequences encoding the same CDR3. The V call is TRBV4-1, the J call TRBJ2-7; D is uncertain. V was pared by 3 bases and J by 4 bases, with 7 bases between. This CDR3 has 12 amino acids. CDR1 MGHRA and CDR2 YSYEKL come from the germline V gene. CDR3 residues: CASSQAGYEQYF. In DNA, the CDR3 is TGCGCCAGCAGCCAGGCCGGTTACGAGCAGTACTTC.

The chain links TRBV29-1 to TRBJ1-2; no firm D call. Germline loops: CDR1 SQVTM, CDR2 ANQGSEA. Trimming shortened V by 4 bases and J by 0 bases, and 15 bases separated the two germline ends. This CDR3 region has 15 residues. CDR3 sequence: CSVGGLQQANYGYTF. CDR3 sequence (DNA): TGCAGCGTTGGAGGCCTACAACAAGCTAACTATGGCTACACCTTC.

The chain joins TRBV10-3 to TRBJ2-1, with TRBD2 matching 10 bases. V was clipped by 4 bases and J by 6 bases; unmatched bases: 18. The germline CDR1 and CDR2 sequences are ENHRY and SYGVKD. The CDR3 spans 19 residues. The CDR3 coding sequence is TGTGCCATCAGTGGTCGACTGGCCCTAGCGGGAGTGGGGGCCAATGAGCAGTTCTTC. Its protein is CAISGRLALAGVGANEQFF.

This clone showed up just a few times. The gene calls are TRBV5-4 and TRBJ2-2; D might be TRBD2 (6 bases). V gave up 3 bases and J gave up 0 bases, with 15 bases separating them. The CDR3 runs 17 residues. Germline V gene sequence: CDR1 SGHNT, CDR2 YYREEE (reference sequence). Written as DNA, the CDR3 is TGTGCCAGCAGCTCACGCCAAGCGGGCACGAACACCGGGGAGCTGTTTTTT. Its protein product is CASSSRQAGTNTGELFF.

This chain joins TRBV2 and TRBJ2-3; 11 bases fit TRBD2. V dropped 5 bases and J dropped 4; count of bases not matched to a gene: 5. The CDR3 is made up of 15 amino acids. CDR1 and CDR2 from the germline V gene are SNHLY and FYNNEI. CDR3 in amino acids: CASSPLAGVSDTQYF. The DNA of the CDR3 is TGTGCCAGCAGTCCACTAGCGGGAGTCTCAGATACGCAGTATTTT. The full variable domain, its missing parts supplied by reference TRBV2 and TRBJ2-3, is EPEVTQTPSHQVTQMGQEVILRCVPISNHLYFYWYRQILGQKVEFLVSFYNNEISEKSEIFDDQFSVERPDGSNFTLKIRSTKLEDSAMYFCASSPLAGVSDTQYFGPGTRLTVL.

The chain is built from TRBV4-2 and TRBJ2-5; 7 bases align to TRBD1. The junction had 2 bases not matched to a gene; V was cut back by 0 bases and J by 1 base. CDR1 and CDR2 from the germline V gene are LGHNA and YNFKEQ. This CDR3 is 15 amino acids long. The DNA of the CDR3 is TGTGCCAGCAGCCAAGATCCAGGGGGCCAAGAGACCCAGTACTTC. It translates to CASSQDPGGQETQYF.

The chain uses TRBV6-5 and TRBJ2-1, with unresolved D. The CDR3 length is 15 residues. CDR1 and CDR2 from the germline V gene are MNHEY and SVGAGI. V was pared by 5 bases and J by 0 bases, with 11 bases between. The CDR3 DNA sequence: TGTGCCAGCAGTCCCCAGGTACCCTCCTACAATGAGCAGTTCTTC. It yields the protein CASSPQVPSYNEQFF.

V is TRBV5-1 and J is TRBJ2-3; D uncertain. The CDR3 covers 13 residues. In germline, CDR1 is SGHRS, CDR2 YFSETQ. Trimming left V 4 bases short and J 6 bases short, with 12 bases between. CDR3 sequence (DNA): TGCGCCAGCAGCCCTGGACGGGCGGATACGCAGTATTTT. Translation: CASSPGRADTQYF.

This clone was counted between two and nine times. This CDR3 is also generated by other DNA sequences in the sample. The V and J genes are TRBV5-1 and TRBJ2-6; D ambiguous. V was clipped by 0 bases and J by 1 base, with 2 bases between them. CDR1 is SGHRS, CDR2 YFSETQ, per germline. This CDR3 region has 14 residues. CDR3: CASSLDSGANVLTF. The CDR3 DNA is TGCGCCAGCAGCTTGGATTCTGGGGCCAACGTCCTGACTTTC.

This clone was observed a few times. The chain combines TRBV15 with TRBJ1-2, with D perhaps matching TRBD1 (5 bases). The V end was cut by 0 bases, the J end by 8 bases, with 16 bases between. The CDR3 totals 15 residues. Germline assignment: CDR1 LNHNV and CDR2 YYDKDF (reference sequence). CDR3 sequence: CATSREGRAVGGYTF. The DNA for the CDR3 is TGTGCCACCAGCAGAGAGGGCAGGGCCGTTGGGGGCTACACCTTC.

The V call is TRBV7-2, the J call TRBJ2-5, with D uncertain. The germline V gene has CDR1 SGHTA and CDR2 FQGNSA. CDR3 length: 16 amino acids. Trimming removed 1 base from V and 1 base from J, with 13 bases in between. For the CDR3, the DNA is TGTGCCAGCAGCTTAGTTTTTTCGACCGCCCAAGAGACCCAGTACTTC. Translated: CASSLVFSTAQETQYF.

In this sample, this clone turned up a few times. This chain links TRBV5-6 with TRBJ2-4; D is ambiguous. The CDR3 spans 15 residues. The ends were cut back, 1 base at V and 0 bases at J, with 8 bases in the middle. Per germline, CDR1 SGHDT and CDR2 YYEEEE. CDR3 amino acids: CASSLKGLAKNIQYF. DNA of the CDR3: TGTGCCAGCAGCTTGAAGGGTTTAGCCAAAAACATTCAGTACTTC.

The chain uses TRBV9 and TRBJ2-7, with D perhaps TRBD1 (6 bases). The CDR3 has 16 amino acids. Germline V gene data show CDR1 as SGDLS and CDR2 as YYNGEE. Trimming shortened V by 0 bases and J by 5 bases, and 18 bases separated the two germline ends. CDR3 protein: CASSVGLRGVEDEQYF. CDR3 nucleotide sequence: TGTGCCAGCAGCGTAGGCCTCAGGGGAGTCGAGGACGAGCAGTACTTC.

A few counts support this clone. V gene TRBV30 combines with J gene TRBJ2-2, with 9 nucleotides matching TRBD2. Germline CDR1 is GTSNPN and CDR2 is SVGIG (reference sequence). With 7 bases clipped from V and 1 base from J, the junction kept 7 bases outside the gene matches. The CDR3 loop spans 15 amino acids. The CDR3 loop reads CAFASGRLNTGELFF. CDR3 nucleotides: TGTGCCTTCGCCAGCGGGAGGTTGAACACCGGGGAGCTGTTTTTT. Combining the CDR3 with reference TRBV30 and TRBJ2-2 gives the whole variable domain SQTIHQWPATLVQPVGSPLSLECTVEGTSNPNLYWYRQAAGRGLQLLFYSVGIGQISSEVPQNLSASRPQDRQFILSSKKLLLSDSGFYLCAFASGRLNTGELFFGEGSRLTVL.

This clone showed up just a few times. The genes are TRBV9 and TRBJ2-1; D not resolved. CDR1 is SGDLS, CDR2 YYNGEE, per germline. V was shortened by 4 bases and J by 7 bases, with 15 bases between the two germline ends. The CDR3 is made up of 14 amino acids. CDR3 sequence (DNA): TGTGCCAGCAGCCTCGACCCCAAGTGGAATGAGCAGTTCTTC. It encodes CASSLDPKWNEQFF.

The DNA of the CDR3 is TGCAGTACTGGACTAGCGGGACAAGGTGAGCAGTTCTTC. Its protein is CSTGLAGQGEQFF. This chain joins TRBV29-1 and TRBJ2-1, with 12 bases aligning to TRBD2. The CDR3 length is 13 residues. Germline V CDR1 and CDR2: SQVTM, ANQGSEA.

V usage is TRBV11-3 and J usage is TRBJ2-2; D unresolved. The germline CDR1 and CDR2 sequences are SGHNT and YENEEA. The CDR3 loop spans 13 amino acids. Trimming took off 5 bases at V and 7 bases at J, with 11 bases between the two ends. The CDR3 DNA reads as TGTGCCAGCAGCCTCCGGGCTCACGGGGAGCTGTTTTTT. It translates to CASSLRAHGELFF.

The chain is built from TRBV19 and TRBJ2-1, with a weak D call TRBD2 (5 bases). CDR3 length: 13 amino acids. Trimming stripped 4 bases from V and 9 bases from J, with 13 bases between. CDR1 is LNHDA, CDR2 SQIVND, per germline (reference sequence). In DNA, the CDR3 is TGTGCCAGTAGTAAGGGCGGGTACGGTGAGCAGTTCTTC. Translating gives CASSKGGYGEQFF.

This clone was observed a handful of times. As DNA, the CDR3 is TGTGCCAGCAGCCCGGGAGGCAGCCTCCCCCAAGAGACCCAGTACTTC. This codes for CASSPGGSLPQETQYF. V gene TRBV7-9 combines with J gene TRBJ2-5; 7 bases are a match to TRBD2. The CDR3 is 16 residues long. Germline V CDR1 and CDR2: SEHNR, FQNEAQ (reference sequence). The V gene end was trimmed by 5 bases and the J gene end by 1 base; junction bases not matched to a gene: 10.

The chain carries TRBV30 and TRBJ1-5; TRBD1 might be the D (6 bases). The CDR3 totals 15 residues. CDR1 and CDR2 (germline): GTSNPN, SVGIG (reference sequence). V was cut by 2 bases and J by 7 bases, with 18 bases left in between. The CDR3 DNA follows: TGTGCCTGGAGTCAAGGTGGACACCAGGGGCAGCCCCAGCATTTT. This codes for CAWSQGGHQGQPQHF.

This rearrangement joins TRBV29-1 to TRBJ2-7; 7 nucleotides agree with TRBD1. V lost 3 bases to trimming and J lost 4 bases; unmatched junction nucleotides: 6. Germline CDR1 and CDR2: SQVTM and ANQGSEA. This CDR3 region has 13 residues. CDR3 sequence: CSVDFGTAYEQYF. Here the CDR3 DNA reads TGCAGCGTTGATTTCGGGACAGCTTACGAGCAGTACTTC.

The chain links TRBV29-1 to TRBJ1-2; TRBD1 aligns across 7 bases. CDR1 and CDR2 from the germline V gene are SQVTM and ANQGSEA. The CDR3 contains 12 residues. V dropped 7 bases and J dropped 13; count of bases not matched to a gene: 15. The CDR3 bases are TGCAGCGATGGGACTCAGGGGGTGGTTGGCACCTTC. Translating it yields CSDGTQGVVGTF.

J is TRBJ2-7 and V is TRBV6-5, with 7 nucleotides matching TRBD2. The V gene end was trimmed by 2 bases and the J gene end by 6 bases; junction bases not matched to a gene: 4. This CDR3 has 13 amino acids. Germline values: CDR1 MNHEY, CDR2 SVGAGI. In nucleotides, the CDR3 is TGTGCCAGCAGTTACGAGGGAGGGCTCGAGCAGTACTTC. Translating it yields CASSYEGGLEQYF.

This clone has only a few counts. The chain is built from TRBV7-9 and TRBJ2-7; D remains unclear. V shed 5 bases and J shed 0 bases, with 14 bases lying between them. CDR1 SEHNR and CDR2 FQNEAQ come from the germline V gene (reference sequence). This CDR3 comprises 15 residues. CDR3 nucleotide sequence: TGTGCCAGCAGCACCGCCGGTGCAAGCTCCTACGAGCAGTACTTC. Amino acid sequence: CASSTAGASSYEQYF. Variable domain in full (rest from reference TRBV7-9 and TRBJ2-7): DTGVSQNPRHKITKRGQNVTFRCDPISEHNRLYWYRQTLGQGPEFLTYFQNEAQLEKSRLLSDRFSAERPKGSFSTLEIQRTEQGDSAMYLCASSTAGASSYEQYFGPGTRLTVT.

The chain joins TRBV4-3 to TRBJ1-2; D gene ambiguous. Trimming pared 6 bases from V and 6 bases from J, leaving 20 bases between. This CDR3 is built from 15 residues. Germline CDR1 LGHNA, CDR2 YSLEER. CDR3 loop: CASSPTALLANGYTF. The CDR3 region has the DNA TGCGCCAGCAGTCCGACCGCCCTTTTAGCGAATGGCTACACCTTC.